This TCR beta chain was found in a study of low-dose radiotherapy and immunotherapy resistance in tumors. Overall study context: Intravenous ipilimumab 1 mg/kg every six weeks was given with nivolumab 240 mg every two weeks. Patients took aspirin (300 mg orally, daily) for four cycles beginning at cycle 1 day 1.

Time point here: before trial treatment. Ipilimumab, nivolumab, aspirin, low-dose cyclophosphamide and low-dose radiotherapy were administered to donors. This CDR3 comprises 15 residues. Germline CDR1 reads SGHRS; CDR2 reads YFSETQ. The J segment lost 5 bases and the V segment lost 0 bases, leaving 5 bases of the junction unmatched. This clonotype was detected ten times or more. Gene-specific TRAV and TRBV primers were used for first-strand cDNA, covering alpha and beta chains. Using a constant-region primer together with a V-primer adapter, TCRs were subjected to roughly 18 PCR cycles of amplification. mRNA isolates were amplified via in vitro transcription. TCRdb analysed the reads with MiXCR anew, one entry per CDR3 protein. The table has 85,000 to 95,000 distinct CDR3 sequences, around 9.2% seen once.

This TCR derives from a male donor with prostate cancer. The chain couples TRBV5-1 to TRBJ2-1; TRBD2 matches at 7 bases. The sequences come from PBMCs, collected before treatment. CDR3 loop: CASSLAWDYNNEQFF. The CDR3 bases are TGCGCCAGCAGCTTGGCCTGGGACTACAACAATGAGCAGTTCTTC.